A single sample is the source of the 28 T cell receptor beta chains below, sequenced in a study of blood T cell repertoires in COVID-19. Repertoires were generated with immunoSEQ multiplex PCR, while TCRdb's copy carries only in-frame clones and drops some. The sample contains around 250,000 clones, approximately 90% of which appear only once. Sequenced sample: PBMCs or T cells enriched from blood (not recorded which). These receptors originate from a man between 35 and 55 years old who had been exposed to COVID-19.

The genes are TRBV11-2 and TRBJ2-7; D might be TRBD1 (5 bases). The V end was cut by 5 bases, the J end by 3 bases, with 14 bases between. This CDR3 is built from 14 residues. Per germline, CDR1 SGHAT and CDR2 FQNNGV. Written as DNA, the CDR3 is TGTGCCAGCAGCGGGCAGGGATCGTTCTACGAGCAGTACTTC. Protein sequence: CASSGQGSFYEQYF.

The chain combines TRBV6-5 with TRBJ2-1; no reliable D call. The CDR3 is made up of 13 amino acids. With 5 bases removed from V and 3 bases from J, the gap between germline ends came to 8 bases. Germline V CDR1 and CDR2: MNHEY, SVGAGI. As DNA, the CDR3 is TGTGCCAGCAGTCCTCAACTCTACAATGAGCAGTTCTTC. Translating it yields CASSPQLYNEQFF.

The chain employs TRBV6-5 and TRBJ1-4; the D is unclear. The length of the CDR3 is 13 residues. V was trimmed by 6 bases and J by 12 bases, leaving 17 bases between them. The germline V gene encodes CDR1 MNHEY and CDR2 SVGAGI. The CDR3 nucleotides are TGTGCCAGCAGAGAGACACTCAGGTGGGAACTGTTTTTT. This gives the protein CASRETLRWELFF.

In its sample, this clone was seen once. The chain has TRBV5-4 and TRBJ2-3, with 10 bases identical to TRBD2. V shed 5 bases, J shed 1 base, and the junction held 7 bases outside the gene matches. The CDR3 loop spans 16 amino acids. In germline, CDR1 is SGHNT, CDR2 YYREEE (reference sequence). The CDR3 is CASSPPLAGGTDTQYF. The CDR3 nucleotides are TGTGCCAGCAGTCCCCCCCTAGCGGGGGGCACAGATACGCAGTATTTT.

This chain uses TRBV6-5 with TRBJ1-1, with TRBD1 identical over 8 bases. The CDR3 is 13 amino acids. Germline lookup yields CDR1 MNHEY and CDR2 SVGAGI. J was trimmed by 10 bases and V by 7 bases; bases with no gene match: 11. CDR3 protein: CASTQGQALGAFF. CDR3 sequence (DNA): TGTGCCAGCACCCAGGGACAGGCTCTTGGAGCTTTCTTT.

The chain links TRBV5-4 to TRBJ1-1; D is possibly TRBD1 (6 bases). V lost 1 base and J lost 2, with 12 bases in between. Germline V CDR1 and CDR2: SGHNT, YYREEE (reference sequence). The CDR3 is 15 amino acids. The CDR3 DNA reads TGTGCCAGCAGCTTGTCCAGGGGCGTTAACACTGAAGCTTTCTTT. Protein sequence: CASSLSRGVNTEAFF.

The V gene is TRBV7-2, the J gene TRBJ1-2, with D possibly being TRBD1 (5 bases). Germline V gene data show CDR1 as SGHTA and CDR2 as FQGNSA. The CDR3 is 14 residues long. The ends were cut back, 1 base at V and 5 bases at J, with 11 bases in the middle. The CDR3 sequence: CASSLVGGDYGYTF. As DNA, the CDR3 is TGTGCCAGCAGCTTAGTCGGGGGAGATTATGGCTACACCTTC.

V usage is TRBV18 and J usage is TRBJ2-2; TRBD1 might be the D (6 bases). The CDR3 contains 14 residues. The germline V gene encodes CDR1 KGHSH and CDR2 LQKENI. With 5 bases removed from V and 4 bases from J, the gap between germline ends came to 11 bases. CDR3 sequence (DNA): TGTGCCAGCTCATCTACAGGGTCCACCGGGGAGCTGTTTTTT. Protein product: CASSSTGSTGELFF.

This chain links TRBV18 with TRBJ2-5, with 8 positions matching TRBD1. J lost 5 bases, V lost 3 bases, and 8 bases had no gene match. From germline, CDR1 is KGHSH and CDR2 LQKENI. The CDR3 contains 15 residues. CDR3 nucleotides: TGTGCCAGCTCACCGGAACAGGGGGGAGGTGAGACCCAGTACTTC. It translates to CASSPEQGGGETQYF. Complete variable domain (other parts from reference TRBV18 and TRBJ2-5): NAGVMQNPRHLVRRRGQEARLRCSPMKGHSHVYWYRQLPEEGLKFMVYLQKENIIDESGMPKERFSAEFPKEGPSILRIQQVVRGDSAAYFCASSPEQGGGETQYFGPGTRLLVL.

A single count supports this clone. The chain is built from TRBV4-1 and TRBJ2-5; 9 nucleotides match TRBD1. In germline, CDR1 is MGHRA, CDR2 YSYEKL. Losses at the gene ends were 4 bases for V and 6 bases for J; bases not matched to a gene: 9. The CDR3 is made up of 15 amino acids. CDR3 loop: CASSPFTGGGKTQYF. DNA of the CDR3: TGCGCCAGCAGCCCATTCACAGGGGGCGGAAAGACCCAGTACTTC.

The count of this clone is one. The chain has TRBV4-2 and TRBJ1-5; tentative D call: TRBD1 (5 bases). Germline V gene data show CDR1 as LGHNA and CDR2 as YNFKEQ. V was shortened by 0 bases and J by 4 bases, with 13 bases between the two germline ends. There are 16 residues in the CDR3. The CDR3 loop reads CASSQEFSGSNQPQHF. In DNA, the CDR3 is TGTGCCAGCAGCCAAGAATTCTCAGGGTCAAATCAGCCCCAGCATTTT.

The chain combines TRBV28 with TRBJ1-2; D might be TRBD1 (5 bases). This CDR3 contains 15 residues. V was shortened by 2 bases and J by 3 bases, with 13 bases between the two germline ends. CDR1 is MDHEN, CDR2 SYDVKM, per germline. The CDR3 reads CASSLVTGVDYGYTF. CDR3 in DNA: TGTGCCAGCAGTTTAGTAACGGGGGTCGACTATGGCTACACCTTC.

V is TRBV4-1 and J is TRBJ2-7; TRBD1 is a possible D gene (6 bases). The germline gives CDR1 MGHRA, CDR2 YSYEKL. The CDR3 contains 16 residues. The V end lost 1 base, the J end lost 2 bases, and 15 bases lay between the germline ends. The CDR3 nucleotides are TGCGCCAGCAGCCAAGGGGACACCTCCATTCCCTACGAGCAGTACTTC. This translates into CASSQGDTSIPYEQYF.

The chain combines TRBV19 with TRBJ2-5, with D tentatively TRBD2 (6 bases). The germline V gene encodes CDR1 LNHDA and CDR2 SQIVND (reference sequence). CDR3 length: 14 residues. V lost 3 bases and J 1 base, leaving 9 bases between the germline ends. CDR3 DNA: TGTGCCAGTAGTATCCGGGAGACCCAAGAGACCCAGTACTTC. Translation gives CASSIRETQETQYF.

The chain links TRBV7-2 to TRBJ2-7; 9 bases align to TRBD1. The CDR3 has 14 amino acids. The germline V gene encodes CDR1 SGHTA and CDR2 FQGNSA. Unmatched junction bases numbered 2, after V lost 2 bases and J lost 3 bases. CDR3 coding DNA: TGTGCCAGCAGCTTATTGGGACAGGGCTACGAGCAGTACTTC. Translating gives CASSLLGQGYEQYF.

This clone has more than one count but fewer than ten. The chain is built from TRBV4-1 and TRBJ1-5; D ambiguous. The CDR3 has 16 residues. Deletions cut 1 base from V and 0 bases from J, with 10 bases between. From germline, CDR1 is MGHRA and CDR2 YSYEKL. This CDR3 reads CASSQVTTDSNQPQHF. DNA of the CDR3: TGCGCCAGCAGCCAAGTAACAACAGATAGCAATCAGCCCCAGCATTTT.

V is TRBV29-1 and J is TRBJ2-5; possible D gene TRBD2, 6 bases. This CDR3 is built from 15 residues. Germline CDR1 is SQVTM and CDR2 is ANQGSEA. V dropped 3 bases and J dropped 2 bases, with 16 bases sitting between them. CDR3 residues: CSVERRGGLQETQYF. The CDR3 nucleotides are TGCAGCGTTGAGAGGCGGGGCGGACTTCAAGAGACCCAGTACTTC. Combining the CDR3 with reference TRBV29-1 and TRBJ2-5 gives the whole variable domain SAVISQKPSRDICQRGTSLTIQCQVDSQVTMMFWYRQQPGQSLTLIATANQGSEATYESGFVIDKFPISRPNLTFSTLTVSNMSPEDSSIYLCSVERRGGLQETQYFGPGTRLLVL.

The chain is built from TRBV19 and TRBJ1-5, with 8 bases fitting TRBD1. V trimming: 5 bases; J trimming: 4 bases; junction bases outside the gene matches: 7. Germline CDR1 is LNHDA and CDR2 is SQIVND (reference sequence). The CDR3 contains 15 residues. Here the CDR3 reads CASSQRGQVNQPQHF. CDR3 sequence (DNA): TGTGCCAGTAGTCAGCGGGGACAGGTAAATCAGCCCCAGCATTTT. The full variable domain, in which reference TRBV19 and TRBJ1-5 provide the parts outside the CDR3, is DGGITQSPKYLFRKEGQNVTLSCEQNLNHDAMYWYRQDPGQGLRLIYYSQIVNDFQKGDIAEGYSVSREKKESFPLTVTSAQKNPTAFYLCASSQRGQVNQPQHFGDGTRLSIL.

J is TRBJ2-4 and V is TRBV5-4; TRBD2 aligns across 14 bases. There are 15 residues in the CDR3. Germline lookup yields CDR1 SGHNT and CDR2 YYREEE (reference sequence). V shed 4 bases, J shed 9 bases, and the junction held 6 bases outside the gene matches. CDR3 bases: TGTGCCAGCAGCCTGGGACTAGCGGGAGATGGCATTCAGTACTTC. Protein sequence: CASSLGLAGDGIQYF.

The chain employs TRBV28 and TRBJ1-6; maybe TRBD1 (6 bases). This CDR3 is 16 amino acids long. CDR1 is MDHEN and CDR2 is SYDVKM in the germline V gene. With 1 base removed from V and 6 bases from J, the gap between germline ends came to 13 bases. The CDR3 loop reads CASSLSGRGSNSPLHF. The CDR3 DNA reads as TGTGCCAGCAGTTTATCAGGCAGGGGCAGTAATTCACCCCTCCACTTT.

In DNA, the CDR3 is TGTGCCAGTAGTATACTAGCGGGAGTGAGGAATGAGCAGTTCTTC. Its translation: CASSILAGVRNEQFF. The chain is built from TRBV19 and TRBJ2-1, with 10 positions matching TRBD2. CDR1 and CDR2 from the germline V gene are LNHDA and SQIVND (reference sequence). V trimming: 2 bases; J trimming: 7 bases; junction bases outside the gene matches: 5. There are 15 residues in the CDR3.

V is TRBV2 and J is TRBJ1-5, with unresolved D. Per the germline V gene, CDR1 is SNHLY and CDR2 is FYNNEI. The CDR3 runs 14 residues. V was shortened by 4 bases and J by 6 bases, with 13 bases between the two germline ends. CDR3 bases: TGTGCCAGCAGTGGCCCTCCAAGAGGTCAGCCCCAGCATTTT. Its translation is CASSGPPRGQPQHF.

This sequence joins TRBV9 and TRBJ2-1, with 7 bases fitting TRBD2. With 7 bases clipped from V and 4 bases from J, the junction kept 11 bases outside the gene matches. The CDR3 has 15 residues. The germline V gene has CDR1 SGDLS and CDR2 YYNGEE. The CDR3 DNA sequence: TGTGCCAGCTCTCCGAATCGGGGGGAATACAATGAGCAGTTCTTC. Translation gives CASSPNRGEYNEQFF.

The chain has TRBV7-9 and TRBJ2-6; unclear D gene. Germline values: CDR1 SEHNR, CDR2 FQNEAQ (reference sequence). Trimming took off 1 base at V and 0 bases at J, with 10 bases between the two ends. The CDR3 runs 17 residues. CDR3 loop: CASSLVTSDSGANVLTF. For the CDR3, the DNA is TGTGCCAGCAGCTTAGTTACGAGCGACTCTGGGGCCAACGTCCTGACTTTC.

The CDR3 DNA is TGTGCCAGCGGAATAGCGGGGAACACTGAAGCTTTCTTT. It translates to CASGIAGNTEAFF. The chain links TRBV19 to TRBJ1-1; D unclear. Germline V CDR1 and CDR2: LNHDA, SQIVND (reference sequence). There are 13 residues in the CDR3. V shed 9 bases and J shed 1 base, with 12 bases lying between them.

This chain links TRBV25-1 with TRBJ1-2, with TRBD1 matching over 7 bases. V gave up 4 bases and J gave up 0 bases; unmatched junction bases: 8. Germline assignment: CDR1 MGHDK and CDR2 SYGVNS. CDR3 length: 16 amino acids. CDR3 amino acids: CASSGSGTASNYGYTF. The CDR3 bases are TGTGCCAGCAGTGGATCCGGGACAGCTTCTAACTATGGCTACACCTTC.

The chain employs TRBV5-5 and TRBJ2-5; D is unclear. CDR3 length: 13 amino acids. V was pared by 0 bases and J by 3 bases, with 6 bases between. Germline-derived CDR1 and CDR2 are SGHKS and YYEKEE (reference sequence). The CDR3 is CASSLVGEETQYF. The CDR3 nucleotides are TGTGCCAGCAGCTTGGTGGGCGAAGAGACCCAGTACTTC.

This clone was detected once. This chain connects TRBV9 to TRBJ1-1, with 7 bases that match TRBD1. V was clipped by 6 bases and J by 4 bases; unmatched bases: 9. The CDR3 spans 14 residues. CDR1 SGDLS and CDR2 YYNGEE come from the germline V gene. As DNA, the CDR3 is TGTGCCAGCACGACCCTCGAGGGGGCCACTGAAGCTTTCTTT. Its translation: CASTTLEGATEAFF.